This record looks at one T cell receptor beta chain sequence and its context. Its specificity is unknown. A second PCR, run for roughly 6 to 11 cycles, used a sample-barcoded 5' primer plus a J-beta primer mix. Using its own MiXCR run on the 5' RACE reads, TCRdb lists one record per CDR3 protein. The data show some 760,000 distinct CDR3 sequences, around 25% seen once. This record comes from a study of blood T cells in healthy people across ages. Notes on the study in general: Fewer expanded clones and more diversity marked long-lived versus aged donors.

Drawn from each donor were ten milliliters of peripheral blood. V lost 3 bases, J lost 11 bases, and 3 bases stayed unmatched. The CDR3 loop spans 12 amino acids. The germline gives CDR1 MDHEN, CDR2 SYDVKM. These data also formed part of another study, on T cells of mothers and their children. That work adds: Biologically related mothers and children overlapped slightly more than unrelated pairs, a non-significant difference. Persisting microchimeric T cell clones went undetected.

This sequence joins TRBV28 and TRBJ1-1; 10 bases align to TRBD1. The TCR comes from a boy aged 5-17 years in good health. The sequenced sample consisted of blood. CDR3 residues: CASSLGTGVAFF. The CDR3 DNA follows: TGTGCCAGCAGTTTGGGGACAGGGGTCGCTTTCTTT.